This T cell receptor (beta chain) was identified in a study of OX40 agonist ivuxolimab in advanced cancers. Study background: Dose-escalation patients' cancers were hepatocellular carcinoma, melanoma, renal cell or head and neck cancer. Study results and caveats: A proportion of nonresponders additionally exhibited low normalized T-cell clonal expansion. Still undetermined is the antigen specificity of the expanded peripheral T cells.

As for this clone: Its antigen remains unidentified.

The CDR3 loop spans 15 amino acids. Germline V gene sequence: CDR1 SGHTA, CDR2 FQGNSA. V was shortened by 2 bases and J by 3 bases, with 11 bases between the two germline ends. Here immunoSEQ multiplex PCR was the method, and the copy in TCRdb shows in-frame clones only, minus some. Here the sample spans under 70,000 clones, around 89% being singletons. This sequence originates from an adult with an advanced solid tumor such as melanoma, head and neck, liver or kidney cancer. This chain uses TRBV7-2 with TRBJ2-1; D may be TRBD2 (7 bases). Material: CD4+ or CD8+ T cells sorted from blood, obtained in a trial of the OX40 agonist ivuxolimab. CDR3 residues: CASSLRGGNYNEQFF. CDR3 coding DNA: TGTGCCAGCAGCTTAAGGGGGGGAAACTACAATGAGCAGTTCTTC.